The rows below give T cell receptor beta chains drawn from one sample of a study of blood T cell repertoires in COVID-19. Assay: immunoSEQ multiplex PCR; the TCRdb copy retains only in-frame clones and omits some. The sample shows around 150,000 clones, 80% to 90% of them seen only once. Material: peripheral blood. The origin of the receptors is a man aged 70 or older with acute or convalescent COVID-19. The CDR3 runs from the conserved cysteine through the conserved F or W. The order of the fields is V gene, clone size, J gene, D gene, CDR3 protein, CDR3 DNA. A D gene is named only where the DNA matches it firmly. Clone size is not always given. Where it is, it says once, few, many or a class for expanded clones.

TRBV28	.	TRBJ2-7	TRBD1	CASSSSSGTEPSYEQYF	TGTGCCAGCAGTTCCAGTTCCGGGACAGAGCCCTCCTACGAGCAGTACTTC
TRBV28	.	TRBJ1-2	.	CASSFGRRRGYTF	TGTGCCAGCAGTTTTGGGCGACGACGGGGCTACACCTTC
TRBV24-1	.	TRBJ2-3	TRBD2	CATSALAGDLQSTDTQYF	TGTGCCACCAGTGCCTTGGCGGGGGACTTACAAAGCACAGATACGCAGTATTTT
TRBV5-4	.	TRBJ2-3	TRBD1	CASSLRTGGTDTQYF	TGTGCCAGCAGCCTCAGGACAGGGGGCACAGATACGCAGTATTTT
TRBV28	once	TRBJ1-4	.	CASSITGTNEKLFF	TGTGCCAGCAGTATTACAGGAACTAATGAAAAACTGTTTTTT
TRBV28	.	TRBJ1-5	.	CASSLSSPGQPQHF	TGTGCCAGCAGTTTATCTTCCCCGGGGCAGCCCCAGCATTTT
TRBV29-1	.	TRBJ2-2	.	CSVVRGDTGELFF	TGCAGCGTTGTCAGGGGTGACACCGGGGAGCTGTTTTTT
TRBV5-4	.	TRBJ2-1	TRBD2	CASSYRLAGANEQFF	TGTGCCAGCAGCTATCGACTAGCGGGTGCCAATGAGCAGTTCTTC
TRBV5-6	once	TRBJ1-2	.	CASSPRPDGDYGYTF	TGTGCCAGCAGCCCTCGACCAGACGGGGACTATGGCTACACCTTC
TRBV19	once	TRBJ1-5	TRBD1	CASTPQGVSNQPQHF	TGTGCCAGTACCCCGCAGGGGGTGAGCAATCAGCCCCAGCATTTT
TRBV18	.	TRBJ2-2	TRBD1	CASSPGTGGTGELFF	TGTGCCAGCTCACCAGGGACAGGGGGGACCGGGGAGCTGTTTTTT
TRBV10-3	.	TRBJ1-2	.	CAITLQENYGYTF	TGTGCCATCACTCTTCAGGAAAACTATGGCTACACCTTC
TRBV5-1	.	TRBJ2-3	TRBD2	CASSIGLAGADTQYF	TGCGCCAGCAGCATCGGACTAGCGGGAGCAGATACGCAGTATTTT
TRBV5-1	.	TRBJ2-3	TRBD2	CASSRAGGLDTQYF	TGCGCCAGCAGCCGAGCGGGAGGGTTAGATACGCAGTATTTT
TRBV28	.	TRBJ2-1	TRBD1	CASSFPGGRHEQFF	TGTGCCAGCAGTTTCCCAGGGGGCCGACATGAGCAGTTCTTC
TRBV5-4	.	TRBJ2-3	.	CASSLSPTDTQYF	TGTGCCAGCAGCTTGAGCCCAACAGATACGCAGTATTTT
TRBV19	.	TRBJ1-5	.	CASNPGELNNQPQHF	TGTGCCAGTAATCCAGGGGAATTGAACAATCAGCCCCAGCATTTT
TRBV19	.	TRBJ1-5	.	CASSIGRAGNQPQHF	TGTGCCAGTAGTATAGGGAGGGCAGGCAATCAGCCCCAGCATTTT
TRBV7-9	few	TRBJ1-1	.	CASSLAEATEAFF	TGTGCCAGCAGCTTAGCTGAGGCCACTGAAGCTTTCTTT
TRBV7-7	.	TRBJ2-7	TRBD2	CASSLGLGTSLLTYEQYF	TGTGCTAGCAGCTTAGGCCTGGGGACTAGCTTATTAACCTACGAGCAGTACTTC
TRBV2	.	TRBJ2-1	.	CARSTATGYNEQFF	TGTGCCAGATCGACAGCGACAGGCTACAATGAGCAGTTCTTC
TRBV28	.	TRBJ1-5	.	CASSETTVLSNQPQHF	TGTGCCAGCAGTGAGACGACAGTTTTGAGCAATCAGCCCCAGCATTTT
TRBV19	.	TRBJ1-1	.	CASSIPGFRAEAFF	TGTGCCAGTAGTATTCCAGGGTTTAGGGCTGAAGCTTTCTTT
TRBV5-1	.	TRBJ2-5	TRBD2	CASSSLAGTRETQYF	TGCGCCAGCAGCTCCTTAGCGGGAACGAGGGAGACCCAGTACTTC
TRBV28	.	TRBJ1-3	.	CASSFRSGAGNTIYF	TGTGCCAGCAGTTTTAGGTCAGGGGCTGGAAACACCATATATTTT
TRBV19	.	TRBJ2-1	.	CASIWGGEQFF	TGTGCCAGTATTTGGGGCGGTGAGCAGTTCTTC
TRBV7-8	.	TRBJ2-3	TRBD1	CASSALPGGVDTQYF	TGTGCCAGCAGCGCCCTCCCAGGGGGCGTGGATACGCAGTATTTT
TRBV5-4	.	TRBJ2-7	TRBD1	CASIPPGQGSSEQYF	TGTGCCAGCATCCCACCGGGACAGGGTTCATCCGAGCAGTACTTC
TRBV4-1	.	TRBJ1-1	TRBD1	CASSQAGQGVPLNTEAFF	TGCGCCAGCAGCCAAGCGGGACAGGGGGTACCCTTGAACACTGAAGCTTTCTTT
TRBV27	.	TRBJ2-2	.	CASSSTSGTGELFF	TGTGCCAGCAGTTCAACGTCAGGCACCGGGGAGCTGTTTTTT
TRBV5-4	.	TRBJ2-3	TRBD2	CASSFWREGLVDTQYF	TGTGCCAGCAGCTTCTGGCGGGAGGGTCTGGTGGATACGCAGTATTTT
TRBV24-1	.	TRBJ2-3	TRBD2	CATSDLGTSGSSGEDTQYF	TGTGCCACCAGTGATTTAGGGACTAGCGGGAGCTCGGGGGAAGATACGCAGTATTTT
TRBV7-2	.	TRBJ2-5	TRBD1	CASSSPRQGARQETQYF	TGTGCCAGCAGCTCCCCTCGACAGGGGGCAAGACAAGAGACCCAGTACTTC
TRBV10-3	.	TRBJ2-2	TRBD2	CAISISGKSTGELFF	TGTGCCATCAGTATTAGCGGGAAATCGACCGGGGAGCTGTTTTTT
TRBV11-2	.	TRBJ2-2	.	CASSLALTGELFF	TGTGCCAGCAGCTTAGCCCTGACCGGGGAGCTGTTTTTT
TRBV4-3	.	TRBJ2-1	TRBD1	CASSLDRGPLRYNEQFF	TGCGCCAGCAGCCTGGACAGGGGCCCCCTCCGCTACAATGAGCAGTTCTTC
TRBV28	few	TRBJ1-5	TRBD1	CASSVGRDRRNF	TGTGCCAGCAGTGTTGGCCGGGACAGGAGGAATTTT
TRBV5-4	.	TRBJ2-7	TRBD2	CASSQGTSGSYEQYF	TGTGCCAGCAGCCAAGGGACTAGCGGATCCTACGAGCAGTACTTC
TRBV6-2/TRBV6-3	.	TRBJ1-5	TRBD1	CASSSPGQVYQPQHF	TGTGCCAGCAGTTCCCCCGGACAGGTCTATCAGCCCCAGCATTTT
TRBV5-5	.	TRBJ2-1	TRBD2	CASSLWTAGGSNEQFF	TGTGCCAGCAGCTTGTGGACAGCGGGAGGGAGTAATGAGCAGTTCTTC
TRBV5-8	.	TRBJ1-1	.	CASRTGLNTEAFF	TGTGCCAGCAGGACCGGGTTGAACACTGAAGCTTTCTTT
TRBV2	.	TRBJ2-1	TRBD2	CASRRGLAGDNEQFF	TGTGCCAGCAGGAGGGGACTAGCGGGAGACAATGAGCAGTTCTTC
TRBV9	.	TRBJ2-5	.	CASSGYGTVQETQYF	TGTGCCAGCAGCGGGTACGGGACTGTCCAAGAGACCCAGTACTTC
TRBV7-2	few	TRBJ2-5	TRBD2	CASSRLSGSPLETQYF	TGTGCCAGCAGTAGACTAAGCGGGAGTCCTTTAGAGACCCAGTACTTC
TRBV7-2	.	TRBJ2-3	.	CASRSSTDTQYF	TGTGCCAGCAGATCTAGCACAGATACGCAGTATTTT
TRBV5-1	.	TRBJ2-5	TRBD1	CASSLAGTGQETQYF	TGCGCCAGCAGCTTGGCCGGGACAGGCCAAGAGACCCAGTACTTC
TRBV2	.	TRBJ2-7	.	CASSVGQGADEQYF	TGTGCCAGCAGTGTAGGTCAGGGTGCCGACGAGCAGTACTTC
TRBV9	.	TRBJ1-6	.	CASSVEEVRGRSPLHF	TGTGCCAGCAGCGTAGAGGAGGTCAGGGGAAGGTCACCCCTCCACTTT
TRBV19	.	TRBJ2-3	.	CASKRGEGPVDTQYF	TGTGCCAGTAAGAGGGGGGAGGGCCCCGTAGATACGCAGTATTTT